This T cell receptor beta chain was found in a study of Ad26.COV2.S vaccination and SARS-CoV-2 variants (dated by TCRdb to 2020 to 2023). As for the study more broadly: Vaccine-arm donors were drawn from COV1001, a multicentre, randomized, double-blind, placebo-controlled phase I-IIa trial of Ad26.COV2.S in healthy adults. Dosing of Ad26.COV2.S was intramuscular, at either 5x10^10 or 1x10^11 viral particles, delivered as one shot or as two shots spaced 56 days apart. TCRbeta repertoire sequencing was used to assess the specificity and breadth of SARS-CoV-2-reactive T cell receptors after Ad26.COV2.S vaccination. A total of 32 samples were included in the TCR-sequenced set, comprising around 19 Ad26.COV2.S vaccine recipients, 5 placebo recipients and 8 SARS-CoV-2 convalescent individuals. Trial participants were randomized into five groups of five, in which low-dose or high-dose Ad26.COV2.S was given once or twice, or placebo was given on both occasions. Blinding of investigators to trial group allocation was maintained during experiments and outcome assessment. What the research found in general, with its limitations: After vaccination, spike-specific CD8+ and CD4+ T cell responses were reported to show substantial breadth. The study lacked the statistical power to compare responses across vaccine doses or regimens. Comparable non-spike TCR breadth was observed between vaccine and placebo recipients, consistent with only spike being contained in the vaccine. Spike-specific TCR breadth was higher in Ad26.COV2.S recipients than in placebo recipients (P = 0.0014). The authors noted that total T cell responses may have been underestimated by the TCR breadth and depth analyses.

Per the germline V gene, KGHSH is the CDR1 and LQKENI is the CDR2. Inclusive of the bounding cysteine and phenylalanine, the CDR3 is 13 residues long. The CDR3 DNA has 39 bases and is translated from base 1. The germline ends are 13 bases apart after V is trimmed by 4 bases and J by 7 bases. The immunoSEQ Assay was the method used to sequence TCRbeta CDR3 regions. After extraction, genomic DNA underwent amplification by bias-controlled multiplex PCR, followed by high-throughput sequencing. Per the source publication's procedure: To quantify the absolute abundance of every unique TCRbeta CDR3 region, sequences were collapsed and filtered. T cell fraction was estimated by normalizing TCRbeta template counts to usable DNA, which was measured by amplifying reference genes present in all nucleated cells. Repertoire TCRs were annotated as SARS-CoV-2-specific by exact matching of V gene, CDR3 amino acid sequence and J gene to a known reactive TCR set. MIRA supplied the reference SARS-CoV-2 TCR set, which was filtered for enrichment in COVID-19-positive ImmuneCODE repertoires so that public or cross-reactive TCRs were removed. Drawing on the MIRA antigens, annotated TCRs were analysed further at the level of specific ORF or position within ORF. Depth was the summed frequency of annotated unique rearrangements, while breadth was defined as annotated unique rearrangements over total unique productive rearrangements. TCR breadth was compared between groups using two-sided Wilcoxon rank-sum tests. TCRdb retrieved this table from immuneACCESS and kept in-frame rearrangements only. Not all clones are present; in checked studies, unresolved V genes account for under half, and no reason is known for the remainder. V and J calls plus clone size are reproduced from that table; the DNA served to infer D and trimming. Across this sample there are fewer than 500,000 clones, with around 90% seen only once. The top ten clones comprise 12% of the sample.

Worth noting for this clone: Its antigen has not been determined. Base qualities are not recorded, but no much larger clone differs from it by a single base.

The treatment or condition tag for this specimen amounts to: some 20 received Ad26.COV2.S at low or high dose, single or two shots; 5 received placebo; per-sample allocation not given. Repertoires of vaccine and placebo recipients were sequenced from samples taken on day 63 after the first injection. Between 29 July and 7 August 2020, Cohort 1b enrolled about 27 adults aged 18-55 years at one site in Boston, USA. Ad26.COV2.S was a replication-incompetent adenovirus type 26 vector that expressed a prefusion-stabilized SARS-CoV-2 spike protein derived from the original Wuhan strain. The sequence derives from a person aged 18-60 years who received the Ad26.COV2.S COVID-19 vaccine or a placebo. The receptor chain draws on TRBV18 and TRBJ1-2, with the identity of the D gene unclear. The source material was peripheral blood, sampled in a trial of Ad26.COV2.S vaccine versus placebo. The encoded CDR3 is CASSREAGSGYTF. DNA sequence: TGTGCCAGCTCACGCGAGGCGGGGTCTGGCTACACCTTC.